Here is one TCR beta chain with its context. This sample is drawn from a study of early T cells in non-severe SARS-CoV-2 infection. As part of library construction, unique molecular identifiers were attached to individual cDNA molecules. TCRdb independently ran MiXCR on the 5' RACE reads; one entry per CDR3 protein. The table lists 70,000 to 85,000 distinct CDR3 sequences, about 12% of them singletons. The source is an adult who was a healthcare worker with PCR-confirmed SARS-CoV-2 infection or an uninfected control (not recorded which). The sequencing sample was made of whole blood.

The CDR3 spells CASSPEQEANEKLFF. The CDR3 bases are TGCGCCAGCAGCCCAGAGCAGGAGGCTAATGAAAAACTGTTTTTT. This sequence joins TRBV5-1 and TRBJ1-4, with D hard to call. The CDR3 runs 15 residues. The ends were cut back, 4 bases at V and 3 bases at J, with 13 bases in the middle. Germline loops: CDR1 SGHRS, CDR2 YFSETQ. Using reference TRBV5-1 and TRBJ1-4 for the parts outside the CDR3, the full variable domain is KAGVTQTPRYLIKTRGQQVTLSCSPISGHRSVSWYQQTPGQGLQFLFEYFSETQRNKGNFPGRFSGRQFSNSRSEMNVSTLELGDSALYLCASSPEQEANEKLFFGSGTQLSVL.